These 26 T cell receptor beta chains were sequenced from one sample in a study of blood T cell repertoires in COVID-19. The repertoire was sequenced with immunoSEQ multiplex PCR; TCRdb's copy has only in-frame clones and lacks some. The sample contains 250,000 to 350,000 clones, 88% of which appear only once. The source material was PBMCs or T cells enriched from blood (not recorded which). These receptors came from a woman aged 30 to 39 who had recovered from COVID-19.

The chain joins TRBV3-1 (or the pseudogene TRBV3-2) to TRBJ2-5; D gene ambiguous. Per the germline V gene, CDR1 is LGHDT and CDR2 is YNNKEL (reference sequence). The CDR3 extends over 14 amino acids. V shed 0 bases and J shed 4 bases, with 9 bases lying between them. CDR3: CASSQDRQIETQYF. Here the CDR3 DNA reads TGTGCCAGCAGCCAAGATCGCCAGATAGAGACCCAGTACTTC.

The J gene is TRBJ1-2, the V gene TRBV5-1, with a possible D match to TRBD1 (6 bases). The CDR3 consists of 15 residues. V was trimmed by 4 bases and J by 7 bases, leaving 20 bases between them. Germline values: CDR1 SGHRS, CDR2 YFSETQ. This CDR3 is CASSTRDMDVSGYTF. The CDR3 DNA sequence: TGCGCCAGCAGCACCCGGGACATGGACGTCTCTGGCTACACCTTC.

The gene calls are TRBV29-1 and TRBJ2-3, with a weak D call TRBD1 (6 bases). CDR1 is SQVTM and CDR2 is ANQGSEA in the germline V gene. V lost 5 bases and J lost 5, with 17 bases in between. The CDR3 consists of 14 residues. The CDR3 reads CSVSNRGSGDTQYF. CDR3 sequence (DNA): TGCAGCGTTTCTAATAGGGGGAGCGGAGATACGCAGTATTTT.

The CDR3: CASSLSQGIYEQYF. The CDR3 DNA reads as TGTGCCAGCAGCTTGTCTCAGGGGATCTACGAGCAGTACTTC. The chain has TRBV11-2 and TRBJ2-7; D may be TRBD1 (6 bases). CDR3 length: 14 residues. Germline V lookup: CDR1 SGHAT, CDR2 FQNNGV. Trimming stripped 3 bases from V and 3 bases from J, with 12 bases between.

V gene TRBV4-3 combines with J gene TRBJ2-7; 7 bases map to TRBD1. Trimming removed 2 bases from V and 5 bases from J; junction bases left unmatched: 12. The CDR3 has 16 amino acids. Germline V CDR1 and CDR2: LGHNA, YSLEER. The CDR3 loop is CASSQLPTGLLNEQYF. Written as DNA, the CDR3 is TGCGCCAGCAGCCAACTCCCGACAGGGCTCCTAAACGAGCAGTACTTC.

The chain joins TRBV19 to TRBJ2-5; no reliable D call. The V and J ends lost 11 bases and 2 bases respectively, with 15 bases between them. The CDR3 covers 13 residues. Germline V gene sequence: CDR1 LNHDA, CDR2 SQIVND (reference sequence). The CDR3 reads CASNHRGQETQYF. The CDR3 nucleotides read TGTGCCTCCAACCACCGCGGACAAGAGACCCAGTACTTC.

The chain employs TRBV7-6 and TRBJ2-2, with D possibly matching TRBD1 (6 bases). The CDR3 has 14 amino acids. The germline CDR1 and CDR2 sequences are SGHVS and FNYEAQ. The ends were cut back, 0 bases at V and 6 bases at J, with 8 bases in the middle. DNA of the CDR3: TGTGCCAGCAGCTTAGCGTGGGGGCCCGGGGAGCTGTTTTTT. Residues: CASSLAWGPGELFF. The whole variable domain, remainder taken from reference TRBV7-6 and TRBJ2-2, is GAGVSQSPRYKVTKRGQDVALRCDPISGHVSLYWYRQALGQGPEFLTYFNYEAQQDKSGLPNDRFSAERPEGSISTLTIQRTEQRDSAMYRCASSLAWGPGELFFGEGSRLTVL.

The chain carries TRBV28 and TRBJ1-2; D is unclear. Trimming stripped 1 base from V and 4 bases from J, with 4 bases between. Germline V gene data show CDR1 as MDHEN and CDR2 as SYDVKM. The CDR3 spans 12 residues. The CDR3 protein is CASSLSPYGYTF. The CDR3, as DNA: TGTGCCAGCAGTTTATCTCCCTATGGCTACACCTTC.

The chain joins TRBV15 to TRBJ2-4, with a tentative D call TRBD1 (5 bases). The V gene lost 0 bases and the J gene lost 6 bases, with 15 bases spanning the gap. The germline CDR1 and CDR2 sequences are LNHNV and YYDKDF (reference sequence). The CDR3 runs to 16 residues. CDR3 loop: CATSRDHPGQGNIQYF. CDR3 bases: TGTGCCACCAGCAGAGATCATCCAGGGCAAGGAAACATTCAGTACTTC.

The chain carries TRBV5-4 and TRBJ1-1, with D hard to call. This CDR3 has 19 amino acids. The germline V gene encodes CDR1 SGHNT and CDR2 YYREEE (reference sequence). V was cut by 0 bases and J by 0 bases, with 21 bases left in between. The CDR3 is CASSLARSWGDGLNTEAFF. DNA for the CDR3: TGTGCCAGCAGCTTGGCGAGGAGTTGGGGAGATGGTTTGAACACTGAAGCTTTCTTT.

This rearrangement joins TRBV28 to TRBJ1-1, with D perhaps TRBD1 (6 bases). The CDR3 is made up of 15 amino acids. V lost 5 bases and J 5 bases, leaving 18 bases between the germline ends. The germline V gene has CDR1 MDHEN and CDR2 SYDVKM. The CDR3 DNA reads TGTGCCAGCAGTCGCCTGGGGGGGGCGGGAACTGAAGCTTTCTTT. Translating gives CASSRLGGAGTEAFF.

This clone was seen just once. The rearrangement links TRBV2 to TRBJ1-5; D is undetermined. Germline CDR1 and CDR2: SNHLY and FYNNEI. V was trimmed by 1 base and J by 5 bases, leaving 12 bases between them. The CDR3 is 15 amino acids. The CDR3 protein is CASSEGPDFYQPQHF. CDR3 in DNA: TGTGCCAGCAGTGAAGGGCCAGATTTTTATCAGCCCCAGCATTTT.

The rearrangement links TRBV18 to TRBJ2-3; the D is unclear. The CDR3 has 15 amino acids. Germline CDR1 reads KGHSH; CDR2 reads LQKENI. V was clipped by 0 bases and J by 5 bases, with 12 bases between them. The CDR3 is CASSPPTVSLDTQYF. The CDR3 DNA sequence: TGTGCCAGCTCACCACCCACTGTTAGTCTAGATACGCAGTATTTT.

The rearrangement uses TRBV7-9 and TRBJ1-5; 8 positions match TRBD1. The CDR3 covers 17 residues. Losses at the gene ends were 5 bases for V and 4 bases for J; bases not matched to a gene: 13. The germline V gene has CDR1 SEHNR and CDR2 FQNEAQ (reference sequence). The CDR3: CASSPNWTGPSNQPQHF. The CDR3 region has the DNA TGTGCCAGCAGCCCGAACTGGACAGGGCCCTCAAATCAGCCCCAGCATTTT.

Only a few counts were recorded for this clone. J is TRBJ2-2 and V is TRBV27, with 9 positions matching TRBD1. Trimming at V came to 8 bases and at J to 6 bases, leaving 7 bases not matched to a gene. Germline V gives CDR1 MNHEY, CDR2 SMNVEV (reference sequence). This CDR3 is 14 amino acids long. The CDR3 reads CASRRDRASGELFF. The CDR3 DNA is TGTGCCAGCCGGAGGGACAGGGCTTCCGGGGAGCTGTTTTTT.

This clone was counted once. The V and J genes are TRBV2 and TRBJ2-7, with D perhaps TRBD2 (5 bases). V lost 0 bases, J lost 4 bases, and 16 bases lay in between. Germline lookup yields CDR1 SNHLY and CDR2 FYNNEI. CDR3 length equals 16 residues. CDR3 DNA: TGTGCCAGCAGTGAAGCGCGAGCCTTCGGGGATTACGAGCAGTACTTC. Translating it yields CASSEARAFGDYEQYF.

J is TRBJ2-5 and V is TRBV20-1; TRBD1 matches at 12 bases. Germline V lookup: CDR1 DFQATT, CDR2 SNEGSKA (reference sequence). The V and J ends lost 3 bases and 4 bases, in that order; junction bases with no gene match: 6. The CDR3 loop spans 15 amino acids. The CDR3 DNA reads TGCAGTGCTAGTACCGGGACAGGGGGCGGAGAGACCCAGTACTTC. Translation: CSASTGTGGGETQYF.

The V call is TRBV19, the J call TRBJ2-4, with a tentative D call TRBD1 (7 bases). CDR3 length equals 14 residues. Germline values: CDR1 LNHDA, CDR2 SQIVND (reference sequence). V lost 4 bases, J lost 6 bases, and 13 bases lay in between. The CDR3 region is CASSRQGLGNIQYF. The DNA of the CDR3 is TGTGCCAGTAGTAGACAGGGACTTGGAAACATTCAGTACTTC.

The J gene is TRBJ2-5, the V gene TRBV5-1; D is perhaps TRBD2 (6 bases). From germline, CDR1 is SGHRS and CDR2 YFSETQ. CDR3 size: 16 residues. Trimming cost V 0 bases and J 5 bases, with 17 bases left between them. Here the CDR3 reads CASSLGSWDLSETQYF. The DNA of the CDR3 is TGCGCCAGCAGCTTGGGAAGTTGGGACTTAAGCGAGACCCAGTACTTC.

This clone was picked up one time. The DNA for the CDR3 is TGTGCCAGCAGCAAGGGTCTCGGGCCGGGGGAAACGAACTATGGCTACACCTTC. Amino acid sequence: CASSKGLGPGETNYGYTF. J is TRBJ1-2 and V is TRBV21-1. TRBV21-1 is recorded as a pseudogene. This CDR3 spans 18 amino acids.

The CDR3 DNA follows: TGTGCCAGCAGCGTAGGAGACAGCGCCAGGGGCTACACCTTC. This sequence encodes CASSVGDSARGYTF. The chain employs TRBV9 and TRBJ1-2; TRBD1 is a possible D gene (5 bases). The length of the CDR3 is 14 residues. In germline, CDR1 is SGDLS, CDR2 YYNGEE. V dropped 0 bases and J dropped 8 bases, with 14 bases sitting between them.

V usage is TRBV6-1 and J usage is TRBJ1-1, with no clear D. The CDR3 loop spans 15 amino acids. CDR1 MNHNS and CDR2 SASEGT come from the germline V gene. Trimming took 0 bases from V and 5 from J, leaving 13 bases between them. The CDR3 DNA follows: TGTGCCAGCAGTGAAGCGGAGGGTGGGAAAACTGAAGCTTTCTTT. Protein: CASSEAEGGKTEAFF.

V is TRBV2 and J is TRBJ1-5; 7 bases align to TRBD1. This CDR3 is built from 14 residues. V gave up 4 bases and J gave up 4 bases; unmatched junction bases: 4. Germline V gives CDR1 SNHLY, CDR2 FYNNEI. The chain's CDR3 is CASSGQGANQPQHF. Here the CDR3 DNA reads TGTGCCAGCAGTGGACAGGGAGCAAATCAGCCCCAGCATTTT. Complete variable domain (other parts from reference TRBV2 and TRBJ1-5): EPEVTQTPSHQVTQMGQEVILRCVPISNHLYFYWYRQILGQKVEFLVSFYNNEISEKSEIFDDQFSVERPDGSNFTLKIRSTKLEDSAMYFCASSGQGANQPQHFGDGTRLSIL.

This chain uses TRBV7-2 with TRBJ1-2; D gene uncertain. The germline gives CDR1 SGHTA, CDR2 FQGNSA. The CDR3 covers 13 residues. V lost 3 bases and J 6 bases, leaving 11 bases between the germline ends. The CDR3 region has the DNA TGTGCCAGCAGCTTTTCGCAGGTTGATGGCTACACCTTC. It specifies CASSFSQVDGYTF.

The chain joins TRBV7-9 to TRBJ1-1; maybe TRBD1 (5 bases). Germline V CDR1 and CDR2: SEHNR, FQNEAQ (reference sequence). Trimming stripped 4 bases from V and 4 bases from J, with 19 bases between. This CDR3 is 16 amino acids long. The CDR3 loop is CASSYYSGGPSTEAFF. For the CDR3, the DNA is TGTGCCAGCAGCTACTATTCGGGGGGTCCCTCCACTGAAGCTTTCTTT.

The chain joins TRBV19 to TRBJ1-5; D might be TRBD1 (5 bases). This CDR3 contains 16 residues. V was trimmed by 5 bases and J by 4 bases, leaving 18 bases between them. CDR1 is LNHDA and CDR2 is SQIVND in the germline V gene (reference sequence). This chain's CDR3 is CASSAPRGGENQPQHF. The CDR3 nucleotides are TGTGCCAGTAGTGCCCCCCGGGGGGGTGAGAATCAGCCCCAGCATTTT.